The sequence of this T cell receptor (beta chain) was determined in a study of blood T cells in healthy people across ages. Sample-barcoded 5' priming and a J-beta primer mix drove a second PCR of about 6 to 11 cycles. TCRdb reprocessed the 5' RACE reads via MiXCR and lists one record per CDR3 protein. The table has hundreds of thousands of distinct CDR3 sequences, 36% seen once. This CDR3 contains 14 residues. Trimming removed 5 bases at V and 4 bases at J, with 15 bases between. CDR1 and CDR2 from the germline V gene are MNHNY and SVGAGI (reference sequence). The gene calls are TRBV6-6 and TRBJ2-7; no reliable D call. The sequence derives from a man between 18 and 35 years old in good health. Sequencing input: blood. The CDR3 region is CASSTLPSGYEQYF. In nucleotides, the CDR3 is TGTGCCAGCAGTACCCTCCCGTCGGGTTACGAGCAGTACTTC.